This T cell receptor (beta chain) was found in a study of T cell responses to AZD1222 COVID-19 vaccine. Data came from immunoSEQ multiplex PCR; TCRdb stores just in-frame clones and leaves some out. This table has hundreds of thousands of clones, 90% to 95% appearing once. The study's findings and limits: After the peak T cell response, and only then, were repertoires sampled. Clonal diversity was possibly underestimated, and white British individuals and females predominated among donors. Baseline seropositivity characterized only 5 to 7 AZD1222 recipients. At 160-218 and 743-854, vaccine-associated CD4 TCRs were dominant, and they spanned spike.

Germline CDR1 reads GTSNPN; CDR2 reads SVGIG (reference sequence). This CDR3 contains 12 residues. With 4 bases removed from V and 5 bases from J, the gap between germline ends came to 11 bases. Regarding this clone: Its specificity is not known.

The sequencing here drew on peripheral blood, taken on day 0 of MenACWY control vaccination. The V and J genes are TRBV30 and TRBJ1-1; perhaps TRBD1 as D (6 bases). The sequence was collected from an adult in good health. CDR3 region: CAWTRGGTEAFF. DNA of the CDR3: TGTGCCTGGACTAGGGGGGGTACTGAAGCTTTCTTT. Complete variable domain (other parts from reference TRBV30 and TRBJ1-1): SQTIHQWPATLVQPVGSPLSLECTVEGTSNPNLYWYRQAAGRGLQLLFYSVGIGQISSEVPQNLSASRPQDRQFILSSKKLLLSDSGFYLCAWTRGGTEAFFGQGTRLTVV.